The 7 T cell receptor beta chains listed next were all sequenced from one sample in a study of cytomegalovirus exposure and HLA in healthy donors. The PCR had 60 Vbeta and 13 Jbeta primers. The assay was immunoSEQ multiplex PCR, and TCRdb's table has in-frame clones only and misses some. Of 130,000 or so clones in the sample, about 70% were seen once. The sample comprised PBMCs. These receptors were obtained from a male donor in good health and CMV-seronegative.

This clone has only a few counts. The chain joins TRBV30 to TRBJ2-7, with 10 nucleotides matching TRBD1. The CDR3 is 16 residues long. Trimming cost V 2 bases and J 1 base; bases outside gene matches: 8. The germline gives CDR1 GTSNPN, CDR2 SVGIG (reference sequence). In DNA, the CDR3 is TGTGCCTGGAGTCCGACAGGGGGCGTTGGGTCCTACGAGCAGTACTTC. It specifies CAWSPTGGVGSYEQYF.

The rearrangement links TRBV5-8 to TRBJ2-1, with TRBD2 as a possible D gene (5 bases). V was shortened by 0 bases and J by 5 bases, with 15 bases between the two germline ends. The CDR3 is made up of 16 amino acids. The germline CDR1 and CDR2 sequences are SGHTS and YDEGEE. CDR3 residues: CASSLAMLGENNEQFF. Written as DNA, the CDR3 is TGTGCCAGCAGCTTGGCCATGCTCGGGGAAAACAATGAGCAGTTCTTC.

The DNA for the CDR3 is TGTGCCAGCAGTGATCTATTGGCGGGGGGACGCACAGATACGCAGTATTTT. Residues: CASSDLLAGGRTDTQYF. The chain carries TRBV2 and TRBJ2-3, with 8 bases fitting TRBD2. CDR1 and CDR2 (germline): SNHLY, FYNNEI. The V and J ends lost 3 bases and 1 base, in that order; junction bases with no gene match: 9. The CDR3 totals 17 residues. Full variable domain (missing parts from reference TRBV2 and TRBJ2-3): EPEVTQTPSHQVTQMGQEVILRCVPISNHLYFYWYRQILGQKVEFLVSFYNNEISEKSEIFDDQFSVERPDGSNFTLKIRSTKLEDSAMYFCASSDLLAGGRTDTQYFGPGTRLTVL.

The genes are TRBV25-1 and TRBJ2-1, with 12 bases that match TRBD2. The CDR3 runs to 14 residues. Germline CDR1 reads MGHDK; CDR2 reads SYGVNS. With V trimmed by 9 bases and J by 7 bases, 7 bases remained unmatched. CDR3 DNA: TGTGCCAGTTGGACTAGCGGGATATCTAATGAGCAGTTCTTC. Its protein product is CASWTSGISNEQFF.

This clone occurred a few times. V usage is TRBV14 and J usage is TRBJ1-3; D remains unclear. Germline V lookup: CDR1 SGHDN, CDR2 FVKESK. This CDR3 has 15 amino acids. Trimming pared 0 bases from V and 4 bases from J, leaving 10 bases between. The DNA for the CDR3 is TGTGCCAGCAGCCAAGATGGCAATTCCGGAAACACCATATATTTT. Amino acid sequence: CASSQDGNSGNTIYF.

This clone occurred a few times. The chain recombines TRBV27 with TRBJ2-7; the D is unclear. Germline CDR1 and CDR2: MNHEY and SMNVEV (reference sequence). Deletions cut 2 bases from V and 0 bases from J, with 8 bases between. The CDR3 length is 14 residues. The CDR3 nucleotides are TGTGCCAGCAGTTTAGTGGAGAACTCCTACGAGCAGTACTTC. Protein product: CASSLVENSYEQYF.

This chain uses TRBV30 with TRBJ1-5, with D tentatively TRBD1 (6 bases). V gave up 3 bases and J gave up 5 bases, with 11 bases separating them. The CDR3 loop spans 13 amino acids. In germline, CDR1 is GTSNPN, CDR2 SVGIG (reference sequence). The CDR3 reads CAWREGGDQPQHF. CDR3 sequence (DNA): TGTGCCTGGAGAGAGGGGGGGGATCAGCCCCAGCATTTT.